This T cell receptor (beta chain) was observed in a study of T cells after posttransplantation cyclophosphamide. Measured with immunoSEQ multiplex PCR; TCRdb has only the in-frame clones, and not every one. The record shows 42,000 or so clones for this sample, with no singletons present. V lost 4 bases and J lost 10, with 16 bases in between. The germline CDR1 and CDR2 sequences are MDHEN and SYDVKM. This CDR3 comprises 13 residues. Study-level points and caveats: Later blood repertoires were often dominated by clones from the donor CD8+ memory compartment.

This clone was recorded many times. As yet, its antigen is unknown. Sequencing was carried out using PBMCs. The V call is TRBV28, the J call TRBJ1-1; a weak D match, TRBD1 (5 bases). The receptor comes from a woman in her 50s in good health and a related stem cell transplant donor. CDR3 loop: CASSSPTAIGAFF. CDR3 coding DNA: TGTGCCAGCAGTTCGCCGACAGCCATCGGAGCTTTCTTT. The complete variable domain, with remaining parts taken from reference TRBV28 and TRBJ1-1, reads DVKVTQSSRYLVKRTGEKVFLECVQDMDHENMFWYRQDPGLGLRLIYFSYDVKMKEKGDIPEGYSVSREKKERFSLILESASTNQTSMYLCASSSPTAIGAFFGQGTRLTVV.